The 12 T cell receptor beta chains reported below all come from one sample, sequenced in a study of blood T cell repertoires in COVID-19 (dated by TCRdb to 2020 to 2021). Libraries were made using the immunoSEQ multiplex PCR assay. TCRdb stores this immuneACCESS table with in-frame sequences only. Part of the clones is absent; in the studies checked, under half of the shortfall reflects unresolved V genes, and no reason is known for the rest. This sample comprises roughly 250,000 clones, 87% of them detected only once. 6% to 9% of the sample rests with the top ten. Source material: peripheral blood. These receptors were collected from a man between 60 and 70 years old who had recovered from COVID-19.

The rearrangement uses TRBV5-5 and TRBJ2-7, with D maybe TRBD2 (5 bases). Looked up from germline, CDR1 is SGHKS and CDR2 is YYEKEE (reference sequence). The V end was cut by 5 bases, the J end by 2 bases, with 14 bases between. This CDR3 comprises 14 residues. Written as DNA, the CDR3 is TGTGCCAGCAGTACTAGGACGGGTCCCTACGAGCAGTACGTC. This sequence encodes CASSTRTGPYEQYV.

This clone was observed a single time. The chain employs TRBV6-5 and TRBJ1-6; 7 positions agree with TRBD1. With V trimmed by 5 bases and J by 4 bases, 2 bases remained unmatched. Germline-derived CDR1 and CDR2 are MNHEY and SVGAGI. This CDR3 has 14 amino acids. CDR3 DNA: TGTGCCAGCAGTAGGGACAGATATAATTCACCCCTCCACTTT. It encodes CASSRDRYNSPLHF.

The V gene is TRBV10-3, the J gene TRBJ2-3; 7 bases are a match to TRBD2. Trimming took 7 bases from V and 1 from J; bases not matched to a gene: 5. The CDR3 extends over 14 amino acids. The germline CDR1 and CDR2 sequences are ENHRY and SYGVKD. The CDR3 is CAIKLAGGTDTQYF. In DNA form, the CDR3 reads TGTGCCATCAAGCTCGCGGGGGGCACAGATACGCAGTATTTT.

The genes are TRBV28 and TRBJ1-1, with TRBD1 matching 10 bases. The CDR3 totals 15 residues. CDR1 and CDR2 from the germline V gene are MDHEN and SYDVKM. The J segment lost 4 bases and the V segment lost 5 bases, leaving 7 bases of the junction unmatched. In DNA, the CDR3 is TGTGCCAGCAGTGAGGGACAGGGGAGTCCCACTGAAGCTTTCTTT. Residues: CASSEGQGSPTEAFF.

The chain recombines TRBV7-9 with TRBJ1-5, with D maybe TRBD1 (6 bases). Trimming shortened V by 5 bases and J by 4 bases, and 12 bases separated the two germline ends. Looked up from germline, CDR1 is SEHNR and CDR2 is FQNEAQ (reference sequence). The CDR3 runs 14 residues. CDR3 amino acids: CASSQGHLNQPQHF. The DNA of the CDR3 is TGTGCCAGCAGCCAGGGACACCTTAATCAGCCCCAGCATTTT.

The chain uses TRBV20-1 and TRBJ1-4; D not certain. Germline V gives CDR1 DFQATT, CDR2 SNEGSKA (reference sequence). The V end lost 3 bases, the J end lost 0 bases, and 11 bases lay between the germline ends. This CDR3 is 15 amino acids long. This CDR3 is CSASGGRATNEKLFF. The DNA for the CDR3 is TGCAGTGCTAGTGGTGGGAGAGCAACTAATGAAAAACTGTTTTTT.

This chain uses TRBV30 with TRBJ2-5; D call uncertain. Germline CDR1 is GTSNPN and CDR2 is SVGIG (reference sequence). The CDR3 is 14 amino acids. Trimming pared 4 bases from V and 5 bases from J, leaving 17 bases between. The CDR3 protein is CAWNVGLPGETQYF. In DNA form, the CDR3 reads TGTGCCTGGAATGTAGGCCTACCCGGGGAGACCCAGTACTTC.

The chain carries TRBV7-8 and TRBJ2-7, with 8 positions matching TRBD1. The CDR3 loop spans 17 amino acids. Germline values: CDR1 SGHVS, CDR2 FQNEAQ. The V segment lost 1 base and the J segment 0 bases; nucleotides outside the gene matches: 8. The DNA for the CDR3 is TGTGCCAGCAGCTTAGGGGCACAGGGGGAATCCTCCTACGAGCAGTACTTC. Translation gives CASSLGAQGESSYEQYF.

This clone has a single count. This rearrangement joins TRBV5-1 to TRBJ2-7, with TRBD1 identical over 10 bases. The germline gives CDR1 SGHRS, CDR2 YFSETQ. The CDR3 has 19 amino acids. Losses at the gene ends were 0 bases for V and 5 bases for J; bases not matched to a gene: 17. The CDR3 is CASSLGNLMTGGPKDEQYF. The DNA for the CDR3 is TGCGCCAGCAGCTTGGGAAATCTAATGACAGGGGGCCCTAAAGACGAGCAGTACTTC.

The chain combines TRBV30 with TRBJ1-5; no reliable D call. Germline assignment: CDR1 GTSNPN and CDR2 SVGIG (reference sequence). There are 14 residues in the CDR3. Trimming left V 0 bases short and J 0 bases short, with 6 bases between. The CDR3 DNA sequence: TGTGCCTGGAGTGTGCACAGTAGCAATCAGCCCCAGCATTTT. It yields the protein CAWSVHSSNQPQHF.

This sequence joins TRBV4-2 and TRBJ2-1; 10 bases match TRBD2. CDR3 size: 16 residues. Germline V gene lookup returns CDR1 LGHNA and CDR2 YNFKEQ. V was clipped by 0 bases and J by 8 bases; unmatched bases: 7. CDR3 residues: CASSQDYRLAGHEQFF. CDR3 bases: TGTGCCAGCAGCCAAGATTACAGACTAGCGGGTCATGAGCAGTTCTTC.

This clone was counted between two and nine times. The chain joins TRBV2 to TRBJ2-2; the match to TRBD1 covers 7 bases. V was pared by 8 bases and J by 1 base, with 4 bases of the junction left unmatched. CDR1 is SNHLY and CDR2 is FYNNEI in the germline V gene. The length of the CDR3 is 14 residues. CDR3 bases: TGTGCCAGCGACAGGGAAAGGAACACCGGGGAGCTGTTTTTT. Amino acid sequence: CASDRERNTGELFF.